Presented here are 18 T cell receptor beta chains from one specimen sequenced in a study of cytomegalovirus exposure and HLA in healthy donors. This PCR relied on a set of 60 Vbeta primers and 13 Jbeta primers. Sequenced by immunoSEQ multiplex PCR; TCRdb stores in-frame clones only, minus some. Of 100,000 or so clones listed, around 75% are singletons. Sequencing used PBMCs. Source of these receptors: a man aged 25-45 years in good health and CMV-seronegative.

This chain connects TRBV18 to TRBJ2-1, with 8 positions matching TRBD2. J was trimmed by 11 bases and V by 0 bases; bases with no gene match: 6. The CDR3 consists of 14 residues. The germline gives CDR1 KGHSH, CDR2 LQKENI. CDR3 protein: CASSPPTSVQKQFF. CDR3 DNA sequence: TGTGCCAGCTCACCACCGACTAGCGTTCAGAAGCAGTTCTTC. The whole variable domain, filled in from reference TRBV18 and TRBJ2-1, reads NAGVMQNPRHLVRRRGQEARLRCSPMKGHSHVYWYRQLPEEGLKFMVYLQKENIIDESGMPKERFSAEFPKEGPSILRIQQVVRGDSAAYFCASSPPTSVQKQFFGPGTRLTVL.

The V and J genes are TRBV7-2 and TRBJ2-1; D might be TRBD1 (6 bases). The CDR3 is 14 residues long. Trimming stripped 6 bases from V and 0 bases from J, with 9 bases between. CDR1 and CDR2 (germline): SGHTA, FQGNSA. CDR3 loop: CASSQGGSYNEQFF. The DNA of the CDR3 is TGTGCCAGCAGTCAAGGGGGCTCCTACAATGAGCAGTTCTTC.

The chain employs TRBV5-1 and TRBJ2-7; the D gene is possibly TRBD2 (5 bases). Trimming left V 1 base short and J 4 bases short, with 9 bases between. Germline assignment: CDR1 SGHRS and CDR2 YFSETQ. There are 13 residues in the CDR3. The CDR3 nucleotides are TGCGCCAGCAGCTTGACGGGAACTTACGAGCAGTACTTC. Protein product: CASSLTGTYEQYF.

The rearrangement joins TRBV4-1 to TRBJ2-7, with TRBD1 matching over 9 bases. From germline, CDR1 is MGHRA and CDR2 YSYEKL. J lost 4 bases, V lost 4 bases, and 14 bases had no gene match. The CDR3 covers 17 residues. The CDR3 region is CASSLASQGANLYEQYF. The CDR3 DNA reads TGCGCCAGCAGCCTAGCATCACAGGGGGCGAACCTTTACGAGCAGTACTTC.

This clone was recorded only once. Other DNA sequences within the sample encode an identical CDR3. The chain is built from TRBV5-4 and TRBJ2-2; the D is unclear. Germline CDR1 reads SGHNT; CDR2 reads YYREEE (reference sequence). V lost 0 bases and J lost 1, with 4 bases in between. This CDR3 comprises 14 residues. The CDR3 coding sequence is TGTGCCAGCAGCTTGGACTGGAACACCGGGGAGCTGTTTTTT. Translation: CASSLDWNTGELFF. The complete variable domain, with remaining parts taken from reference TRBV5-4 and TRBJ2-2, reads ETGVTQSPTHLIKTRGQQVTLRCSSQSGHNTVSWYQQALGQGPQFIFQYYREEENGRGNFPPRFSGLQFPNYSSELNVNALELDDSALYLCASSLDWNTGELFFGEGSRLTVL.

The V and J genes are TRBV2 and TRBJ1-1, with a weak D call TRBD1 (6 bases). This CDR3 has 15 amino acids. Germline CDR1 reads SNHLY; CDR2 reads FYNNEI. Trimming took off 4 bases at V and 0 bases at J, with 12 bases between the two ends. The CDR3 nucleotides read TGTGCCAGCAGTGGCGGGCAGGGGATGAACACTGAAGCTTTCTTT. It yields the protein CASSGGQGMNTEAFF.

The chain has TRBV4-1 and TRBJ2-1; 10 nucleotides match TRBD2. From germline, CDR1 is MGHRA and CDR2 YSYEKL. V was clipped by 3 bases and J by 1 base; unmatched bases: 15. This CDR3 is 20 amino acids long. The chain's CDR3 is CASSHSRLAGAKISYNEQFF. The DNA of the CDR3 is TGCGCCAGCAGCCATTCCCGACTAGCGGGCGCAAAAATATCCTACAATGAGCAGTTCTTC.

The rearrangement joins TRBV5-6 to TRBJ1-3; 10 bases map to TRBD1. The CDR3 has 15 residues. V dropped 2 bases and J dropped 3; count of bases not matched to a gene: 2. Germline CDR1 SGHDT, CDR2 YYEEEE. The CDR3 region has the DNA TGTGCCAGCAGCTTTGGGACAGGGGTTGGAAACACCATATATTTT. Translated, it gives CASSFGTGVGNTIYF.

With regard to this clone: The identical CDR3 is also encoded by other nucleotide sequences in the sample. The gene calls are TRBV5-1 and TRBJ2-7, with D maybe TRBD2 (5 bases). V dropped 0 bases and J dropped 3 bases, with 7 bases sitting between them. There are 13 residues in the CDR3. Germline loops: CDR1 SGHRS, CDR2 YFSETQ. As DNA, the CDR3 is TGCGCCAGCAGCTTGGATCGGGACTACGAGCAGTACTTC. It specifies CASSLDRDYEQYF.

CDR3 sequence reads: CASSLGGGRAVDTQYF. The CDR3 bases are TGCGCCAGCAGCTTGGGCGGCGGGAGGGCCGTAGATACGCAGTATTTT. This rearrangement joins TRBV5-1 to TRBJ2-3; 9 bases align to TRBD2. This CDR3 has 16 residues. V shed 0 bases and J 5 bases; nucleotides not matched to a gene: 7. The germline gives CDR1 SGHRS, CDR2 YFSETQ.

The J gene is TRBJ1-2, the V gene TRBV9; D remains ambiguous. The V gene's germline CDR1 is SGDLS and CDR2 YYNGEE. Trimming shortened V by 0 bases and J by 4 bases, and 10 bases separated the two germline ends. This CDR3 is built from 14 residues. This chain's CDR3 is CASSVVEGSYGYTF. The CDR3 DNA reads TGTGCCAGCAGCGTAGTGGAGGGAAGCTATGGCTACACCTTC.

The chain employs TRBV6-6 and TRBJ2-3, with D tentatively TRBD1 (5 bases). Trimming took 2 bases from V and 6 from J, leaving 9 bases between them. The CDR3 has 13 residues. Germline values: CDR1 MNHNY, CDR2 SVGAGI (reference sequence). The chain's CDR3 is CASSYPDTDTQYF. CDR3 nucleotide sequence: TGTGCCAGCAGTTACCCGGACACGGATACGCAGTATTTT.

On this clone: The sample has other DNA sequences that encode this CDR3 too. The chain uses TRBV5-4 and TRBJ2-1; 8 nucleotides agree with TRBD2. The germline CDR1 and CDR2 sequences are SGHNT and YYREEE (reference sequence). CDR3 length: 16 residues. Trimming took 6 bases from V and 2 from J; bases not matched to a gene: 10. CDR3 residues: CASKPRGRPPYNEQFF. The CDR3 DNA reads as TGTGCCAGCAAGCCCCGCGGGAGGCCCCCCTACAATGAGCAGTTCTTC.

CDR3 bases: TGTGCCAGCTCCCCCCATTCGGGAACCGGGGAGCTGTTTTTT. This encodes CASSPHSGTGELFF. The chain uses TRBV9 and TRBJ2-2; tentative D call: TRBD2 (5 bases). The CDR3 contains 14 residues. Trimming took off 7 bases at V and 5 bases at J, with 15 bases between the two ends. CDR1 is SGDLS, CDR2 YYNGEE, per germline.

The rearrangement links TRBV2 to TRBJ1-3, with D perhaps TRBD1 (5 bases). CDR3 size: 13 residues. Germline V CDR1 and CDR2: SNHLY, FYNNEI. V lost 7 bases, J lost 7 bases, and 14 bases lay in between. The CDR3 here is CASTEGVYNTIYF. Here the CDR3 DNA reads TGTGCCAGCACCGAAGGGGTTTATAACACCATATATTTT.

The chain joins TRBV6-1 to TRBJ1-2, with 9 bases aligning to TRBD1. The CDR3 contains 15 residues. The junction had 7 bases not matched to a gene; V was cut back by 6 bases and J by 2 bases. The germline gives CDR1 MNHNS, CDR2 SASEGT. The CDR3 is CASSPLGTGNYGYTF. The CDR3 nucleotides are TGTGCCAGCAGCCCTTTGGGGACAGGGAACTATGGCTACACCTTC.

V is TRBV5-1 and J is TRBJ2-7; TRBD2 aligns across 11 bases. CDR1 and CDR2 from the germline V gene are SGHRS and YFSETQ. The CDR3 is 17 amino acids. The V segment lost 5 bases and the J segment 0 bases; nucleotides outside the gene matches: 10. The CDR3 DNA reads as TGCGCCAGCAGACGAGGGACTAGCGGAGGGCTCTCCTACGAGCAGTACTTC. Translation gives CASRRGTSGGLSYEQYF. Drawing the rest from reference TRBV5-1 and TRBJ2-7, the complete variable domain is KAGVTQTPRYLIKTRGQQVTLSCSPISGHRSVSWYQQTPGQGLQFLFEYFSETQRNKGNFPGRFSGRQFSNSRSEMNVSTLELGDSALYLCASRRGTSGGLSYEQYFGPGTRLTVT.

The CDR3 sequence is CASSFGGGPNTGELFF. Written as DNA, the CDR3 is TGCGCCAGCAGCTTCGGAGGAGGGCCGAACACCGGGGAGCTGTTTTTT. The V and J genes are TRBV5-1 and TRBJ2-2, with a possible D match to TRBD2 (6 bases). V lost 2 bases to trimming and J lost 0 bases, with 11 bases between them. Germline assignment: CDR1 SGHRS and CDR2 YFSETQ. There are 16 residues in the CDR3.